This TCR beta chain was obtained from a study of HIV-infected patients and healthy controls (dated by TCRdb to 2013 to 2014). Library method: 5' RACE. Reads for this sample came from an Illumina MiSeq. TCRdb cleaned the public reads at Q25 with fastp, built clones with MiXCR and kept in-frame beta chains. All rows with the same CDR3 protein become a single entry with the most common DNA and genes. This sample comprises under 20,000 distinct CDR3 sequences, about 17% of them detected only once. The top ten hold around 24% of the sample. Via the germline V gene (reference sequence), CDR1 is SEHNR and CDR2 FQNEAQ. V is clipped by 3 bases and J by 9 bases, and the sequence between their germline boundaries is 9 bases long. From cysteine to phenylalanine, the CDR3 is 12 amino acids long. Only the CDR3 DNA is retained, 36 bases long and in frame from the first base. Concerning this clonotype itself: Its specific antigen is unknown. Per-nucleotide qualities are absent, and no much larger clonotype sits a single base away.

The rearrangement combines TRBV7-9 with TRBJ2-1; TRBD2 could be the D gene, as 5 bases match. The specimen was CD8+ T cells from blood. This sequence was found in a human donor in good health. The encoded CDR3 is CASSFPTSEQFF. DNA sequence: TGTGCCAGCAGCTTCCCTACTAGTGAGCAGTTCTTC.